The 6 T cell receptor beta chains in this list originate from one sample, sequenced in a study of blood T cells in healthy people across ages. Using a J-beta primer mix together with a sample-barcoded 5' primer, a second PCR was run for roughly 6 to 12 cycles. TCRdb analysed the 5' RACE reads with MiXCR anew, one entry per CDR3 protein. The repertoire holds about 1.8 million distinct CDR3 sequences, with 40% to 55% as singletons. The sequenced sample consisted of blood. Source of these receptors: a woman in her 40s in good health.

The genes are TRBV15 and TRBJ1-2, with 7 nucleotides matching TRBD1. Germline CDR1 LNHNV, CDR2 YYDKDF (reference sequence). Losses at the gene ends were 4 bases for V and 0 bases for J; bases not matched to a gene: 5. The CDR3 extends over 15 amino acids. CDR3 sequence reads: CATSKFTGANYGYTF. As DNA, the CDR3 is TGTGCCACCAGCAAGTTTACAGGGGCTAACTATGGCTACACCTTC.

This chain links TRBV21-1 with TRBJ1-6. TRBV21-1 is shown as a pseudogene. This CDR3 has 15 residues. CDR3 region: CASSKGDRANSPLHF. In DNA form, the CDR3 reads TGTGCCAGCAGCAAAGGGGATCGGGCCAATTCACCCCTCCACTTT.

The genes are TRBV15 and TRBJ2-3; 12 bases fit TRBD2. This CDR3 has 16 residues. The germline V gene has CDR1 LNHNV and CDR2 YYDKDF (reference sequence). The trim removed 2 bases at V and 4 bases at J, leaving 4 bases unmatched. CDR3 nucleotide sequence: TGTGCCACCAGCAGATCCCTAGCGGGGGGGTCAGATACGCAGTATTTT. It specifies CATSRSLAGGSDTQYF. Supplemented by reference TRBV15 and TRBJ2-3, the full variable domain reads DAMVIQNPRYQVTQFGKPVTLSCSQTLNHNVMYWYQQKSSQAPKLLFHYYDKDFNNEADTPDNFQSRRPNTSFCFLDIRSPGLGDTAMYLCATSRSLAGGSDTQYFGPGTRLTVL.

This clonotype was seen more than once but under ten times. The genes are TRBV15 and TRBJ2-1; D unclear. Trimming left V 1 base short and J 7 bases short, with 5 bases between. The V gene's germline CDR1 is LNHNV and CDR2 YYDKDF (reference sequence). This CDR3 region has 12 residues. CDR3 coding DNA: TGTGCCACCAGCAGAGGGGGAAATGAGCAGTTCTTC. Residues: CATSRGGNEQFF.

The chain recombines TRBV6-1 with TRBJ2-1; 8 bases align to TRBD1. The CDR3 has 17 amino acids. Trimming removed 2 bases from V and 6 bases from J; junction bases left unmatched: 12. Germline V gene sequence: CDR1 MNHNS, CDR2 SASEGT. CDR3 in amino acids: CASSEFLYRGTANEQFF. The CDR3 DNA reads TGTGCCAGCAGTGAATTTCTCTACAGGGGGACTGCCAATGAGCAGTTCTTC.

The CDR3 DNA reads as TGCGCCAGCAGCTTACGAATAGCGGGGGACGAGCAGTACTTC. This encodes CASSLRIAGDEQYF. The chain joins TRBV4-3 to TRBJ2-4, with 9 nucleotides matching TRBD2. The end of the DNA is better explained by TRBJ2-7, so the J call may be wrong. This CDR3 has 14 residues. CDR1 LGHNA and CDR2 YSLEER come from the germline V gene.